Included here is one TCR beta chain sequence, with context. The data belong to a study of blood T cell repertoires in COVID-19. This CDR3 contains 13 residues. The germline CDR1 and CDR2 sequences are LNHNV and YYDKDF (reference sequence). The trim removed 4 bases at V and 8 bases at J, leaving 5 bases unmatched. Libraries were prepared by immunoSEQ multiplex PCR; TCRdb keeps only in-frame clonotypes and omits some of them. Of a few hundred thousand clones in the sample, roughly 81% were seen once. Up to 2 weeks before entering the study, exposed participants had met a COVID-19 case. This chain connects TRBV15 to TRBJ1-2, with 9 bases identical to TRBD1. Sequencing was performed on PBMCs or T cells enriched from blood (not recorded which). The TCR comes from a woman aged 45-59 years who had been exposed to COVID-19. The DNA for the CDR3 is TGTGCCACCAGCATCCGGACAGGGGAGGGCTACACCTTC. Protein product: CATSIRTGEGYTF. Combining the CDR3 with reference TRBV15 and TRBJ1-2 gives the whole variable domain DAMVIQNPRYQVTQFGKPVTLSCSQTLNHNVMYWYQQKSSQAPKLLFHYYDKDFNNEADTPDNFQSRRPNTSFCFLDIRSPGLGDTAMYLCATSIRTGEGYTFGSGTRLTVV.